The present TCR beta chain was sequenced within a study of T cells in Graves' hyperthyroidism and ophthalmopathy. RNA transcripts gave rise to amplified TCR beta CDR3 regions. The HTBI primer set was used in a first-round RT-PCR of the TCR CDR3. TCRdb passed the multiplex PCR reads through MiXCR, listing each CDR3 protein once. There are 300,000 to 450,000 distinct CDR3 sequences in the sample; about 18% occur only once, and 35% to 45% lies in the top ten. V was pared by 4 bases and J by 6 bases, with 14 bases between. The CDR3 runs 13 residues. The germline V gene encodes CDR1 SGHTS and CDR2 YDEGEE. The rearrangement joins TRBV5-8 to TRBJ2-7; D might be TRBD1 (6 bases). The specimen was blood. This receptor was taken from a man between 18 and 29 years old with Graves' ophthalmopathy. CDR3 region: CASSGTGYGEQYF. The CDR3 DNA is TGTGCCAGCAGCGGTACAGGGTACGGCGAGCAGTACTTC.